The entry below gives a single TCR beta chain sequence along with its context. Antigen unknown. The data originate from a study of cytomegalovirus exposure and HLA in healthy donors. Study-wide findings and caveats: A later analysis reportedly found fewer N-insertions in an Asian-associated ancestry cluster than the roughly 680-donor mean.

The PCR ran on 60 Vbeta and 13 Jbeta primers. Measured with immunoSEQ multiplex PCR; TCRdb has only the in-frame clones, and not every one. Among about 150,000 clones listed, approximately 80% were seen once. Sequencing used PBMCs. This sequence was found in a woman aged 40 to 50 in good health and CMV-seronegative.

CDR3 amino acids: CASSGQGTNTIYF. CDR3 bases: TGTGCCAGCAGTGGACAGGGCACCAACACCATATATTTT. This chain uses TRBV2 with TRBJ1-3; TRBD1 matches at 7 bases. The CDR3 runs 13 residues. Germline V gene lookup returns CDR1 SNHLY and CDR2 FYNNEI. The junction had 4 bases not matched to a gene; V was cut back by 4 bases and J by 7 bases.